The 12 T cell receptor beta chains listed next were all sequenced from one sample in a study of blood T cell repertoires in COVID-19. The method was immunoSEQ multiplex PCR; TCRdb's version includes in-frame clones alone and lacks a portion of them. The sample holds about 70,000 clones, over 70% seen once. Sequenced: peripheral blood. These receptors originate from a man aged 70-80 years who had recovered from COVID-19.

This clone is a singleton in its sample. The chain links TRBV30 to TRBJ2-2, with 9 bases matching TRBD2. V gave up 3 bases and J gave up 7 bases; unmatched junction bases: 6. The CDR3 extends over 14 amino acids. The germline V gene encodes CDR1 GTSNPN and CDR2 SVGIG (reference sequence). CDR3 sequence: CAWRRGGRGGELFF. CDR3 coding DNA: TGTGCCTGGAGGCGGGGGGGCCGCGGCGGGGAGCTGTTTTTT.

V and J are TRBV7-2 and TRBJ2-7; 12 bases are a match to TRBD2. The CDR3 is made up of 18 amino acids. J gave up 4 bases and V 0 bases, and 10 bases lay outside the gene matches. CDR1 and CDR2 from the germline V gene are SGHTA and FQGNSA. CDR3 sequence: CASSLAAASGRVLYEQYF. Written as DNA, the CDR3 is TGTGCCAGCAGCTTAGCAGCGGCTAGCGGGAGGGTATTATACGAGCAGTACTTC. Using reference TRBV7-2 and TRBJ2-7 for the parts outside the CDR3, the full variable domain is GAGVSQSPSNKVTEKGKDVELRCDPISGHTALYWYRQSLGQGLEFLIYFQGNSAPDKSGLPSDRFSAERTGGSVSTLTIQRTQQEDSAVYLCASSLAAASGRVLYEQYFGPGTRLTVT.

This clone was seen once. The rearrangement uses TRBV7-2 and TRBJ2-2, with D maybe TRBD2 (5 bases). CDR3 size: 15 residues. Trimming removed 5 bases at V and 6 bases at J, with 16 bases between. Germline CDR1 reads SGHTA; CDR2 reads FQGNSA. CDR3 DNA sequence: TGTGCCAGCAGCCCGAGGGATCTGGAAGCCGGGGAGCTGTTTTTT. This codes for CASSPRDLEAGELFF.

This clone appeared once. This sequence joins TRBV27 and TRBJ1-5; 7 positions match TRBD1. V was pared by 2 bases and J by 2 bases, with 3 bases of the junction left unmatched. Germline values: CDR1 MNHEY, CDR2 SMNVEV (reference sequence). This CDR3 is 15 amino acids long. CDR3 in amino acids: CASSLDRAGNQPQHF. CDR3 DNA: TGTGCCAGCAGTTTAGACAGGGCTGGCAATCAGCCCCAGCATTTT.

This chain uses TRBV29-1 with TRBJ1-1; D call uncertain. Deletions cut 7 bases from V and 4 bases from J, with 7 bases between. The CDR3 spans 10 residues. Germline CDR1 is SQVTM and CDR2 is ANQGSEA. In DNA form, the CDR3 reads TGCAGCGAGAGGGTCACTGAAGCTTTCTTT. Amino acids: CSERVTEAFF. Filled out from reference TRBV29-1 and TRBJ1-1, the complete variable domain reads SAVISQKPSRDICQRGTSLTIQCQVDSQVTMMFWYRQQPGQSLTLIATANQGSEATYESGFVIDKFPISRPNLTFSTLTVSNMSPEDSSIYLCSERVTEAFFGQGTRLTVV.

This chain joins TRBV2 and TRBJ2-6, with 9 bases aligning to TRBD1. The CDR3 extends over 16 amino acids. With V trimmed by 8 bases and J by 0 bases, 5 bases remained unmatched. CDR1 is SNHLY, CDR2 FYNNEI, per germline. The CDR3 nucleotides read TGTGCCAGCGGGGGACAGGGTTACTCTGGGGCCAACGTCCTGACTTTC. Residues: CASGGQGYSGANVLTF.

The chain couples TRBV27 to TRBJ1-4; D gene unclear. Germline V CDR1 and CDR2: MNHEY, SMNVEV (reference sequence). The CDR3 length is 14 residues. V lost 2 bases and J 0 bases, leaving 4 bases between the germline ends. This chain's CDR3 is CASSLQATNEKLFF. In DNA form, the CDR3 reads TGTGCCAGCAGTTTACAGGCAACTAATGAAAAACTGTTTTTT.

The rearrangement joins TRBV2 to TRBJ2-5; possibly TRBD2 for D (6 bases). This CDR3 spans 17 amino acids. Germline CDR1 SNHLY, CDR2 FYNNEI. V gave up 0 bases and J gave up 2 bases, with 16 bases separating them. CDR3 coding DNA: TGTGCCAGCAGTGAAGCGCGTTTTGCAGGGAGGCAAGAGACCCAGTACTTC. Its translation is CASSEARFAGRQETQYF.

V usage is TRBV11-2 and J usage is TRBJ1-2, with 8 bases fitting TRBD1. The V gene's germline CDR1 is SGHAT and CDR2 FQNNGV. Trimming removed 4 bases from V and 8 bases from J; junction bases left unmatched: 6. CDR3 length equals 13 residues. The CDR3 DNA follows: TGTGCCAGCAGCTCCCAGCAGGGGGCAGGCTACACCTTC. It specifies CASSSQQGAGYTF.

The rearrangement links TRBV6-2 or TRBV6-3 to TRBJ2-2; a weak D match, TRBD2 (6 bases). Trimming took off 2 bases at V and 4 bases at J, with 14 bases between the two ends. CDR1 MNHEY and CDR2 SVGEGT come from the germline V gene. This CDR3 contains 16 residues. CDR3 sequence: CASSYKGGAGTGELFF. The CDR3, as DNA: TGTGCCAGCAGTTACAAGGGCGGGGCGGGCACCGGGGAGCTGTTTTTT.

This clone came up a few times. This sequence joins TRBV3-1 (or the pseudogene TRBV3-2) and TRBJ1-6, with D unresolved. The V gene lost 1 base and the J gene lost 14 bases, with 18 bases spanning the gap. The CDR3 contains 15 residues. Germline values: CDR1 LGHDT, CDR2 YNNKEL (reference sequence). The DNA for the CDR3 is TGTGCCAGCAGCCAAGGAACCCACCCCCCGGTGACCCTCCACTTT. Translating it yields CASSQGTHPPVTLHF.

This clone was detected once. The V gene is TRBV3-1 (or the pseudogene TRBV3-2), the J gene TRBJ1-1, with D possibly matching TRBD1 (6 bases). The CDR3 contains 15 residues. The ends were cut back, 1 base at V and 5 bases at J, with 14 bases in the middle. Germline assignment: CDR1 LGHDT and CDR2 YNNKEL (reference sequence). The CDR3 coding sequence is TGTGCCAGCAGCCAAGTCCCAGGGGAGGGGACTGAAGCTTTCTTT. It is translated as CASSQVPGEGTEAFF.